Given below is one TCR beta chain in context. Its antigen remains unidentified. Base qualities are not at hand, and no much larger clone is one base apart. For each enrolled patient, mismatch repair deficiency was established using either polymerase chain reaction or immunohistochemistry. A few patients who responded to pembrolizumab therapy underwent TCR sequencing. The phase II trial prospectively evaluated PD-1 blockade with pembrolizumab in advanced mismatch repair-deficient cancers, independent of tissue of origin. Peripheral blood T cell samples were gathered serially, both before PD-1 blockade started and at multiple time points afterward. Blood sampling time points were reported as weeks after the first dose of pembrolizumab. This entry is derived from a study of PD-1 blockade in mismatch repair-deficient tumors (dated by TCRdb to 2016 to 2017). Context from the whole study: The trial enrolled about 90 consecutive patients with roughly twelve mismatch repair-deficient cancer types between 2013 and 2016, all previously treated and progressing. Tumor-associated T cell clones in the peripheral blood of patients responding to PD-1 blockade were tracked using deep sequencing of TCR CDR3 regions.

Receptor libraries were prepared by the immunoSEQ multiplex PCR assay. TCRdb holds this immuneACCESS table with in-frame rearrangements only. Some clones are missing; in checked studies, unresolved V genes explain under half, and the rest has no known cause. The sample table holds some 120,000 clones, of which 88% were seen once. The top ten clones comprise 12% of the sample. The germline V gene (reference sequence) yields GTSNPN for CDR1 and SVGIG for CDR2. The CDR3 runs 16 amino acids, cysteine and phenylalanine included. Only the CDR3 DNA stays, 48 bases, in frame from base 1. V lost 1 base and J lost 6 bases, and the count of bases not matched to a germline gene is 15. The research as a whole found: Clones residing in the tumor, which were often undetectable in blood before treatment, expanded quickly after pembrolizumab and then contracted, generally before radiologic responses.

The material sequenced was peripheral blood, taken roughly 67 weeks after starting pembrolizumab. This clonotype was sampled from an adult with mismatch repair-deficient cancer. The V and J segments used are TRBV30 and TRBJ2-7, with 7 bases matching TRBD2. The bases read TGTGCCTGGAGTGCCCTGGAGGTAGCGGGTCCTGTCGAGCAGTACTTC. The encoded protein is CAWSALEVAGPVEQYF.